This T cell receptor beta chain was sequenced in a study of beta chain features in type 1 diabetes. The investigators reverse transcribed all of the isolated RNA, so they sequenced expressed TCRB transcripts. The table came from immunoSEQ multiplex PCR; TCRdb's copy has only in-frame clones and leaves some out. This sample yields 130,000 or so clones, of which 9% to 10% are seen a single time; 0.65% belongs to the top ten. Purity above 95% was achieved in all sorted populations. This CDR3 region has 16 residues. The V gene end was trimmed by 8 bases and the J gene end by 3 bases; junction bases not matched to a gene: 13. CDR1 is SGHVS and CDR2 is FQNEAQ in the germline V gene.

The genes are TRBV7-8 and TRBJ2-3; 8 bases agree with TRBD1. The sample consisted of central memory CD4+ T cells from blood. The TCR originated in a woman aged 40 to 50 in good health. CDR3 amino acids: CASLRRDRSYTDTQYF. The CDR3 DNA reads TGTGCCAGCTTGAGGCGGGACAGGTCCTATACAGATACGCAGTATTTT.